This TCR beta chain was sequenced in a study of blood T cell repertoires in COVID-19. Study information: COVID-19 samples collected from the United States, Italy and Spain covered acute and convalescent phases. T cells, B-cell-depleted T cells, or PBMCs supplied cDNA or gDNA.

Germline CDR1 and CDR2: SQVTM and ANQGSEA. The ends lost 4 bases at V and 4 bases at J; junction bases unmatched: 6. CDR3 length: 13 residues. Per the authors' pipeline: Amplification from reference gene primers served as the basis for estimated nucleated cell counts. Measured with immunoSEQ multiplex PCR; TCRdb has only the in-frame clones, and not every one. V, J and clone size are those of that table, while D and trimming were read from the DNA. The sample has tens of thousands of clones; 85% to 90% are singletons. Sequenced input: peripheral blood. The chain uses TRBV29-1 and TRBJ2-5; 7 bases line up with TRBD1. This receptor was taken from a man aged 70 or older with active or convalescent COVID-19. CDR3: CSVAEGAPETQYF. Here the CDR3 DNA reads TGCAGCGTTGCCGAGGGGGCCCCAGAGACCCAGTACTTC.